These 22 T cell receptor beta chains originate from one sample sequenced in a study of blood T cell repertoires in COVID-19. Only in-frame clones appear in the TCRdb table, and some are missing; sequencing was by immunoSEQ multiplex PCR. The sample contains approximately 140,000 clones, around 84% of which appear only once. Sequenced material: peripheral blood. These receptors all stem from a human donor in a cohort sampled during active COVID-19.

The gene calls are TRBV5-1 and TRBJ2-7, with 7 nucleotides matching TRBD1. Germline-derived CDR1 and CDR2 are SGHRS and YFSETQ. J gave up 9 bases and V 4 bases, and 22 bases lay outside the gene matches. The CDR3 runs 17 residues. DNA for the CDR3: TGCGCCAGCAGCCATCTTCCAGGGACAGTCGCACCTGAGAGGCAGTACTTC. It yields the protein CASSHLPGTVAPERQYF.

This clone was recorded once. V and J are TRBV7-2 and TRBJ2-7; weak D call: TRBD1 (6 bases). Germline V gene sequence: CDR1 SGHTA, CDR2 FQGNSA. The V end was cut by 1 base, the J end by 2 bases, with 6 bases between. The CDR3 runs 13 residues. Written as DNA, the CDR3 is TGTGCCAGCAGCTTAGGGACAGCCTACGAGCAGTACTTC. Translated, it gives CASSLGTAYEQYF.

The chain carries TRBV6-5 and TRBJ2-1; 7 positions agree with TRBD1. V dropped 2 bases and J dropped 8; count of bases not matched to a gene: 9. CDR1 and CDR2 (germline): MNHEY, SVGAGI. The CDR3 sequence is 15 residues long. This chain's CDR3 is CASSYVSGGDDEQFF. CDR3 bases: TGTGCCAGCAGTTACGTGTCAGGGGGTGACGATGAGCAGTTCTTC.

As for this clone: Other nucleotide sequences in the sample specify the same CDR3. The chain is built from TRBV12-3 or TRBV12-4 and TRBJ2-5; tentative D call: TRBD2 (5 bases). The CDR3 consists of 12 residues. V lost 5 bases and J lost 5, with 9 bases in between. CDR3 DNA: TGTGCCAGCAGTGGACTTGCTGAGACCCAGTACTTC. Translating it yields CASSGLAETQYF.

This chain links TRBV6-1 with TRBJ1-2; no firm D call. Germline loops: CDR1 MNHNS, CDR2 SASEGT. Trimming stripped 0 bases from V and 7 bases from J, with 15 bases between. CDR3 length: 15 residues. The DNA for the CDR3 is TGTGCCAGCAGTGAAGCACACACACGTCCCAGTGGCTACACCTTC. Protein sequence: CASSEAHTRPSGYTF.

The gene calls are TRBV4-3 and TRBJ1-3; D remains ambiguous. Germline V gives CDR1 LGHNA, CDR2 YSLEER. This CDR3 contains 14 residues. Trimming shortened V by 0 bases and J by 5 bases, and 8 bases separated the two germline ends. The CDR3 bases are TGCGCCAGCAGCCAAGATATTGGCAGAAACACCATATATTTT. The encoded protein is CASSQDIGRNTIYF.

This clone was detected a few times. The rearrangement uses TRBV12-3 or TRBV12-4 and TRBJ1-6; D gene uncertain. CDR3 size: 13 residues. The V gene lost 3 bases and the J gene lost 7 bases, with 7 bases spanning the gap. The CDR3 loop reads CASSFQINSPLHF. CDR3 nucleotides: TGTGCCAGCAGTTTTCAGATAAATTCACCCCTCCACTTT.

This clone was observed a handful of times. This chain links TRBV5-1 with TRBJ2-1; TRBD1 matches at 7 bases. Germline values: CDR1 SGHRS, CDR2 YFSETQ. The CDR3 totals 14 residues. V was pared by 2 bases and J by 8 bases, with 7 bases of the junction left unmatched. The DNA of the CDR3 is TGCGCCAGCAGCTTAGGGGGCGAGTCGGATGAGCAGTTCTTC. Translated, it gives CASSLGGESDEQFF.

This clone has just one count. This rearrangement joins TRBV28 to TRBJ1-5, with 7 positions matching TRBD1. This CDR3 contains 14 residues. Germline loops: CDR1 MDHEN, CDR2 SYDVKM. Losses at the gene ends were 4 bases for V and 5 bases for J; bases not matched to a gene: 5. Here the CDR3 DNA reads TGTGCCAGCAGTTCGACAGGGACGTATCAGCCCCAGCATTTT. It encodes CASSSTGTYQPQHF. Supplemented by reference TRBV28 and TRBJ1-5, the full variable domain reads DVKVTQSSRYLVKRTGEKVFLECVQDMDHENMFWYRQDPGLGLRLIYFSYDVKMKEKGDIPEGYSVSREKKERFSLILESASTNQTSMYLCASSSTGTYQPQHFGDGTRLSIL.

The chain couples TRBV7-9 to TRBJ1-1; D unresolved. CDR3 length: 17 amino acids. V lost 5 bases to trimming and J lost 0 bases, with 19 bases between them. Per the germline V gene, CDR1 is SEHNR and CDR2 is FQNEAQ (reference sequence). The CDR3 sequence is CASSPPLGIGVNTEAFF. The CDR3 bases are TGTGCCAGCAGCCCCCCCCTAGGGATCGGGGTGAACACTGAAGCTTTCTTT.

This sequence joins TRBV19 and TRBJ1-2, with D uncertain. The CDR3 sequence is 15 residues long. CDR1 is LNHDA and CDR2 is SQIVND in the germline V gene (reference sequence). V was pared by 6 bases and J by 6 bases, with 20 bases between. CDR3 nucleotide sequence: TGTGCCAGTAGCTATTCGGGCGGGCGGACGGATGGCTACACCTTC. The encoded protein is CASSYSGGRTDGYTF.

V usage is TRBV11-3 and J usage is TRBJ2-2; perhaps TRBD2 as D (7 bases). Germline values: CDR1 SGHNT, CDR2 YENEEA. The CDR3 sequence is 17 residues long. Trimming shortened V by 5 bases and J by 1 base, and 17 bases separated the two germline ends. The CDR3 region is CASSNVWGGQNTGELFF. The CDR3, as DNA: TGTGCCAGCAGCAATGTATGGGGGGGCCAGAACACCGGGGAGCTGTTTTTT.

The chain couples TRBV9 to TRBJ2-5; no definite D call. V lost 4 bases to trimming and J lost 3 bases, with 13 bases between them. Looked up from germline, CDR1 is SGDLS and CDR2 is YYNGEE. The CDR3 totals 14 residues. Here the CDR3 reads CASSTKERKETQYF. The CDR3, as DNA: TGTGCCAGCAGCACTAAGGAGAGGAAAGAGACCCAGTACTTC.

The V gene is TRBV19, the J gene TRBJ2-3; no clear D. The germline V and J ends were trimmed by 4 bases and 4 bases, with 6 bases remaining between them. This CDR3 is 12 amino acids long. From germline, CDR1 is LNHDA and CDR2 SQIVND (reference sequence). CDR3 amino acids: CASSTLPDTQYF. DNA for the CDR3: TGTGCCAGTAGTACCCTACCAGATACGCAGTATTTT.

This chain links TRBV6-5 with TRBJ2-7; 12 nucleotides line up with TRBD1. The germline V gene has CDR1 MNHEY and CDR2 SVGAGI. The CDR3 spans 14 residues. Trimming took 8 bases from V and 6 from J; bases not matched to a gene: 8. The CDR3 sequence: CASARDRGRGEQYF. CDR3 coding DNA: TGTGCCAGCGCCCGGGACAGGGGGCGAGGCGAGCAGTACTTC.

The J gene is TRBJ2-5, the V gene TRBV6-5, with D unresolved. The V end was cut by 6 bases, the J end by 3 bases, with 14 bases between. Germline CDR1 is MNHEY and CDR2 is SVGAGI. This CDR3 is 14 amino acids long. CDR3 DNA: TGTGCCAGCAGCGCTTCCGGTCTTAAAGAGACCCAGTACTTC. Translating gives CASSASGLKETQYF.

The V call is TRBV6-5, the J call TRBJ2-7, with 9 bases lining up with TRBD1. J lost 6 bases, V lost 6 bases, and 6 bases had no gene match. The CDR3 is made up of 13 amino acids. The germline V gene encodes CDR1 MNHEY and CDR2 SVGAGI. The CDR3 region has the DNA TGTGCCAGCAGCCCACAGGGGGCGGGCGAGCAGTACTTC. Protein sequence: CASSPQGAGEQYF.

The rearrangement links TRBV5-4 to TRBJ2-1; 12 positions agree with TRBD1. The germline gives CDR1 SGHNT, CDR2 YYREEE (reference sequence). The CDR3 runs 15 residues. Unmatched junction bases numbered 5, after V lost 3 bases and J lost 7 bases. CDR3: CASSSRDRGPNEQFF. CDR3 DNA: TGTGCCAGCAGCTCCCGGGACAGGGGGCCGAATGAGCAGTTCTTC.

A few counts support this clone. The rearrangement uses TRBV4-3 and TRBJ2-3; 9 nucleotides align to TRBD2. The trim removed 0 bases at V and 5 bases at J, leaving 6 bases unmatched. The CDR3 is made up of 16 amino acids. Germline V gene sequence: CDR1 LGHNA, CDR2 YSLEER. CDR3 bases: TGCGCCAGCAGCCAAGATCCAGCGGGGGGCGTAGATACGCAGTATTTT. Amino acids: CASSQDPAGGVDTQYF.

This clone has a handful of counts. The chain links TRBV6-1 to TRBJ1-1; D is perhaps TRBD1 (5 bases). The V and J ends lost 3 bases and 8 bases respectively, with 10 bases between them. CDR3 length: 12 residues. The germline V gene encodes CDR1 MNHNS and CDR2 SASEGT. Here the CDR3 reads CASSESKGEAFF. For the CDR3, the DNA is TGTGCCAGCAGTGAGTCGAAGGGGGAAGCTTTCTTT.

J is TRBJ2-7 and V is TRBV11-3; a possible D gene is TRBD1 (5 bases). The CDR3 is made up of 13 amino acids. Trimming took off 1 base at V and 7 bases at J, with 11 bases between the two ends. CDR1 is SGHNT and CDR2 is YENEEA in the germline V gene. For the CDR3, the DNA is TGTGCCAGCAGCTTAGGAGGACAAGGAGAGCAGTACTTC. As protein: CASSLGGQGEQYF.

J is TRBJ2-7 and V is TRBV5-1, with a possible D match to TRBD1 (6 bases). The ends were cut back, 1 base at V and 5 bases at J, with 13 bases in the middle. This CDR3 has 14 amino acids. In germline, CDR1 is SGHRS, CDR2 YFSETQ. DNA for the CDR3: TGCGCCAGCAGCTTGAGGGCCGCAGGGGACGAGCAGTACTTC. It is translated as CASSLRAAGDEQYF.